These T cell receptor beta chains were read from a single sample in a study of Graves' ophthalmopathy and Graves' hyperthyroidism. TCRdb ran MiXCR on the multiplex PCR reads and lists one entry per CDR3 protein. The sample carries fewer than 650,000 distinct CDR3 sequences, around a fifth recorded once. The sequenced sample was peripheral blood. Receptors were obtained from a woman aged 18-30 years with stable Graves' hyperthyroidism. Some clones in this sample may be carry-over from other donors' samples. CDR3s include the opening cysteine and the closing phenylalanine or tryptophan. The D gene is left open where the match is weak. Not every row has a clone size; where given, it reads once, few, many or a size class.

TRBJ1-1 many . TRBV6-1 TGTGCCAGCAGAATGGCGCAAATGAACACTGAAGCTTTCTTT CASRMAQMNTEAFF
TRBJ1-3 . . TRBV20-1 TGCAGTGCTAGTGGGGGTGGAAACACCATATATTTT CSASGGGNTIYF
TRBJ2-7 . TRBD2 TRBV6-1 TGTGCCAGCAGCCCCGAAGCGGGAGCCTACGAGCAGTACTTC CASSPEAGAYEQYF
TRBJ2-5 few TRBD2 TRBV5-6 TGTGCCAGCAGCTGCGGGACTAGCGGGGGGGCATACCAAGAGACCCAGTACTTC CASSCGTSGGAYQETQYF
TRBJ1-2 many . TRBV30 TGTGCCTGGAGTGTCATCGGAGGGGTGGGCTACACCTTC CAWSVIGGVGYTF
TRBJ2-7 . . TRBV6-1 TGTGCCAGCACCGAGAGATACGAGCAGTACTTC CASTERYEQYF
TRBJ2-5 many TRBD1 TRBV15 TGTGCCACCAGCAGAGATGGACAGGGGGTCCCTCAGACCCAGTACTTC CATSRDGQGVPQTQYF
TRBJ2-7 few TRBD1 TRBV18 TGTGCCAGCTCACCTGACAGGGCTGTTTCCTACGAGCAGTACTTC CASSPDRAVSYEQYF
TRBJ2-5 few TRBD1 TRBV20-1 TGCAGTGCCAAACCTGGGACAGCACAGTGGGAGACCCAGTACTTC CSAKPGTAQWETQYF
TRBJ2-5 . . TRBV5-1 TGCGCCAGCACACCGGACAGTGTGGAGACCCAGTACTTC CASTPDSVETQYF
TRBJ2-7 many TRBD1 TRBV14 TGTGCCAGCAGCACCCGGGACAGTCGCTACGAGCAGTACTTC CASSTRDSRYEQYF
TRBJ2-7 . . TRBV30 TGTGCCTTGGAGGGGAGCGGAGGTTACGAGCAGTACTTC CALEGSGGYEQYF
TRBJ1-6 many TRBD1 TRBV5-1 TGCGCCAGCAGCACCGGGACAGTCAATTCACCCCTCCACTTT CASSTGTVNSPLHF
TRBJ2-7 . . TRBV7-2 TGTGCCAGCAGCTTAGCATCGTCCTACCCCTACGAGCAGTACTTC CASSLASSYPYEQYF
TRBJ2-7 . TRBD2 TRBV5-1 TGCGCCAGCAGCTATCGGACTAGCGGGGACTACGAGCAGTACTTC CASSYRTSGDYEQYF
TRBJ1-2 . TRBD1 TRBV6-1 TGTGCCAGCAGTGTCCCGCCCGGACAGGGTGGCTACACCTTC CASSVPPGQGGYTF
TRBJ2-5 many . TRBV6-2/TRBV6-3 TGTGCCAGCAGTTACATCGGCAAAAAAGAGACCCAGTACTTC CASSYIGKKETQYF
TRBJ1-2 . . TRBV11-2 TGTGCCAGCAGCTTAGATGGCCGCGCGGTCTATGGCTACACCTTC CASSLDGRAVYGYTF
TRBJ2-5 many TRBD1 TRBV15 TGTGCCACCAGCAGAATCGGGACAGGGAAGACCCAGTACTTC CATSRIGTGKTQYF
TRBJ1-5 many . TRBV6-2/TRBV6-3 TGTGCCACCAACCCCTCGGGGGCGCGGAGCAATCAGCCCCAGCATTTT CATNPSGARSNQPQHF
TRBJ1-2 many . TRBV6-5 TGTGCCAGCAGTTACTCCAAAGATTATGGCTACACCTTC CASSYSKDYGYTF
TRBJ2-7 many . TRBV7-3 TGTGCCAGCAGCTTAAACCCCGGCGGATTTGGGCAGTACTTC CASSLNPGGFGQYF
TRBJ1-1 many . TRBV12-3/TRBV12-4 TGTGCCAGCAGTTTGGTCAGTAAGTACACTGAAGCTTTCTTT CASSLVSKYTEAFF
TRBJ1-1 few . TRBV27 TGTGCCAGCAGGGGGTTGTGGACTGAAGCTTTCTTT CASRGLWTEAFF
TRBJ1-5 few . TRBV5-8 TGTGCCAGCAGGGGAGGGGGGCTAGAGAGTCAGCCCCAGCATTTT CASRGGGLESQPQHF
TRBJ1-1 . . TRBV12-3/TRBV12-4 TGTGCCAGCAGTTTAGTGCGGCTGAGGACTGAAGCTTTCTTT CASSLVRLRTEAFF
TRBJ1-2 . . TRBV20-1 TGCAGTGCTAGGTTGGGGGGAAGAGCTAACTATGGCTACACCTTC CSARLGGRANYGYTF
TRBJ2-7 . TRBD1 TRBV4-2 TGTGCCAGCGGAGGGACAGGGGGTATCGACGAGCAGTACTTC CASGGTGGIDEQYF
TRBJ1-2 . TRBD1 TRBV5-1 TGCGCCAGCAGCTTAGGGACAGGAGAGGACTATGGCTACACCTTC CASSLGTGEDYGYTF